The rows below give T cell receptor beta chains drawn from one sample of a study of beta chain features in type 1 diabetes. Sequenced by immunoSEQ multiplex PCR; TCRdb stores in-frame clones only, minus some. Of a few hundred thousand clones listed, roughly a tenth are singletons. Sequencing was carried out using central memory CD4+ T cells from blood. The receptors shown here come from a man aged 25 to 45 with type 1 diabetes. Both conserved end residues are part of each CDR3. The D gene is left open where the match is weak. Clone size, where shown, is once, few, many, or a class for clones that have expanded.

TRBV5-4	TRBJ2-7	.	few	CASSRLLGNHEQYF	TGTGCCAGCAGCCGACTGTTAGGTAATCACGAGCAGTACTTC
TRBV23-1	TRBJ1-5	TRBD1	many	CASSPRGQGARYCNQPQHF	TGCGCCAGCAGTCCCCGGGGACAGGGGGCCCGATATTGCAATCAGCCCCAGCATTTT
TRBV10-3	TRBJ1-1	.	few	CASTKASTGNEAFF	TGTGCCAGCACAAAAGCTTCTACTGGGAATGAAGCTTTCTTT
TRBV28	TRBJ2-7	TRBD1	few	CASSLAGMLGQGRTYEQYF	TGTGCCAGCAGTTTAGCGGGAATGTTAGGACAGGGACGGACCTACGAGCAGTACTTC
TRBV10-3	TRBJ1-1	.	.	CAISGGGTYATEAFF	TGTGCCATCAGTGGCGGGGGAACATACGCCACTGAAGCTTTCTTT
TRBV6-6	TRBJ2-4	.	few	CASSPGPNIQYF	TGTGCCAGCAGTCCCGGCCCGAACATTCAGTACTTC
TRBV28	TRBJ2-5	.	.	CASSPSGTHQETQYF	TGTGCCAGCAGCCCATCCGGGACGCACCAAGAGACCCAGTACTTC
TRBV2	TRBJ1-2	.	few	CASSGPSPNYGYTF	TGTGCCAGCAGTGGTCCAAGTCCTAACTATGGCTACACCTTC
TRBV7-2	TRBJ1-5	TRBD1	many	CASSQGQLNQPQHF	TGTGCCAGCAGCCAGGGACAGCTCAATCAGCCCCAGCATTTT
TRBV2	TRBJ2-7	TRBD1	few	CASSVSTGGGYEQYF	TGTGCCAGCAGTGTTTCGACAGGGGGCGGTTACGAGCAGTACTTC
TRBV19	TRBJ2-4	TRBD1	.	CASRGQGNIQYF	TGTGCCAGTAGGGGACAGGGAAACATTCAGTACTTC
TRBV5-4	TRBJ2-7	.	.	CASSGGMAYEQYF	TGTGCCAGCAGCGGGGGGATGGCCTACGAGCAGTACTTC
TRBV29-1	TRBJ2-2	.	few	CSGRGTGELFF	TGCAGCGGGCGGGGAACCGGGGAGCTGTTTTTT
TRBV4-2	TRBJ2-3	TRBD2	few	CASSQLAGGLTDTQYF	TGTGCCAGCAGCCAGTTAGCGGGAGGGCTCACAGATACGCAGTATTTT
TRBV9	TRBJ2-1	TRBD1	.	CASSVFRDRVHNEQFF	TGTGCCAGCAGCGTATTCCGGGACAGGGTTCACAATGAGCAGTTCTTC
TRBV18	TRBJ2-7	TRBD1	few	CASSPRVPGQGDEQYF	TGTGCCAGCTCACCACGGGTCCCGGGACAGGGGGACGAGCAGTACTTC
TRBV5-1	TRBJ2-7	TRBD1	few	CASSRQGEYEQYF	TGCGCCAGCAGCCGACAGGGGGAATACGAGCAGTACTTC
TRBV7-2	TRBJ1-1	.	few	CASSLTGNTEAFF	TGTGCCAGCAGCTTAACGGGGAACACTGAAGCTTTCTTT
TRBV28	TRBJ2-7	TRBD1	few	CASRTPGTGRYEQYF	TGTGCCAGCAGGACCCCCGGGACAGGAAGATACGAGCAGTACTTC